This T cell receptor (beta chain) was documented in a study of blood T cell repertoires in COVID-19. In the study overall: Samples representing acute and convalescent COVID-19 were sourced from the United States, Italy and Spain. Sample material is recorded as cDNA or gDNA derived from T cells, B-cell-depleted T cells, or PBMCs.

This CDR3 comprises 12 residues. The ends were cut back, 5 bases at V and 0 bases at J, with 6 bases in the middle. From germline, CDR1 is SGHNT and CDR2 YYREEE (reference sequence). Authors' methods: It was from reference gene primer amplification that nucleated cell counts were estimated. Some clones are missing from TCRdb's copy, which holds only in-frame ones; the method was immunoSEQ multiplex PCR. That table supplies the V and J calls and clone size; D and trimming were determined from the DNA. The sample has 71,000 or so clones, about nine tenths seen once; the top ten hold just over 8%. The rearrangement uses TRBV5-4 and TRBJ2-7; D ambiguous. Input material: peripheral blood. The sequence derives from a man in his fifties or sixties with active COVID-19. The CDR3 here is CASSSLSYEQYF. CDR3 bases: TGTGCCAGCAGTTCCCTCTCCTACGAGCAGTACTTC.